This T cell receptor beta chain was captured by sequencing in a study of T cell responses to AZD1222 COVID-19 vaccine. TCRdb's table, derived via immunoSEQ multiplex PCR, lists solely in-frame clones and lacks some. This sample yields over 130,000 clones, of which 92% are seen a single time; roughly 5% belongs to the top ten. The CDR3 loop spans 16 amino acids. Trimming cost V 6 bases and J 2 bases; bases outside gene matches: 13. The germline V gene encodes CDR1 MNHEY and CDR2 SMNVEV (reference sequence). The source material was peripheral blood, sampled on day 0 of AZD1222 vaccination. The rearrangement joins TRBV27 to TRBJ2-7; 7 bases map to TRBD1. The sequence was obtained from an adult in good health. The CDR3 coding sequence is TGTGCCAGCAGGAACTCGACAGGGAGTCGGACCTACGAGCAGTACTTC. This sequence encodes CASRNSTGSRTYEQYF.